The 23 T cell receptor beta chains listed next were all sequenced from one sample in a study of PD-1 blockade in classical Hodgkin lymphoma. Documented time point: cycle 4 day 1 (C4D1), after 6 weeks of nivolumab. Autologous stem cell transplantation was followed by relapse in every patient, and brentuximab vedotin exposure varied. Magnetic negative selection purified CD4+ T cells from thawed PBMCs. The repertoire was sequenced with immunoSEQ multiplex PCR; TCRdb's copy has only in-frame clones and lacks some. In the table there are over 25,000 clones, approximately 90% of which are singletons. Sequencing used CD4+ T cells from blood, obtained before the fourth cycle of nivolumab. These receptors were obtained from a human donor with classical Hodgkin lymphoma.

The chain carries TRBV2 and TRBJ2-1; possibly TRBD2 for D (7 bases). V lost 9 bases, J lost 0 bases, and 12 bases lay in between. CDR1 is SNHLY and CDR2 is FYNNEI in the germline V gene. The CDR3 loop spans 14 amino acids. CDR3 sequence (DNA): TGTGCCAGGACGAGGGGGGGCTCCTACAATGAGCAGTTCTTC. Its protein is CARTRGGSYNEQFF.

V is TRBV7-3 and J is TRBJ2-3; no reliable D call. The CDR3 extends over 15 amino acids. Germline V CDR1 and CDR2: SGHTA, FQGTGA. Trimming cost V 5 bases and J 0 bases, with 12 bases left between them. The CDR3 bases are TGTGCCAGCAGCCAGCTTGGGATAAGCACAGATACGCAGTATTTT. This encodes CASSQLGISTDTQYF.

The chain couples TRBV19 to TRBJ1-1; D remains ambiguous. The length of the CDR3 is 14 residues. CDR1 is LNHDA, CDR2 SQIVND, per germline (reference sequence). Trimming pared 5 bases from V and 7 bases from J, leaving 17 bases between. In nucleotides, the CDR3 is TGTGCCAGTAGTCAAGACATGTGGCGAGTTGAAGCTTTCTTT. Its translation is CASSQDMWRVEAFF. Together with reference TRBV19 and TRBJ1-1, the CDR3 gives the full variable domain: DGGITQSPKYLFRKEGQNVTLSCEQNLNHDAMYWYRQDPGQGLRLIYYSQIVNDFQKGDIAEGYSVSREKKESFPLTVTSAQKNPTAFYLCASSQDMWRVEAFFGQGTRLTVV.

The rearrangement joins TRBV18 to TRBJ2-5; D is perhaps TRBD2 (7 bases). Per germline, CDR1 KGHSH and CDR2 LQKENI. This CDR3 has 14 residues. V lost 2 bases and J 2 bases, leaving 9 bases between the germline ends. The CDR3 is CASSPRGGQETQYF. The CDR3 coding sequence is TGTGCCAGCTCACCAAGGGGGGGGCAAGAGACCCAGTACTTC.

This chain's CDR3 is CASRPTGPETQYF. The DNA for the CDR3 is TGTGCCAGCAGACCCACAGGCCCAGAGACCCAGTACTTC. The chain is built from TRBV28 and TRBJ2-5; D possibly corresponds to TRBD1 (5 bases). Per the germline V gene, CDR1 is MDHEN and CDR2 is SYDVKM. V was shortened by 6 bases and J by 4 bases, with 12 bases between the two germline ends. The CDR3 covers 13 residues.

The V and J genes are TRBV19 and TRBJ2-1, with 9 bases identical to TRBD2. The CDR3 has 16 residues. In germline, CDR1 is LNHDA, CDR2 SQIVND (reference sequence). Trimming removed 0 bases from V and 5 bases from J; junction bases left unmatched: 5. The CDR3 nucleotides are TGTGCCAGTAGTATAGATGCGGCTAGCGGGGACAATGAGCAGTTCTTC. Residues: CASSIDAASGDNEQFF.

This clone was observed a handful of times. The rearrangement links TRBV5-1 to TRBJ2-7, with no clear D. The length of the CDR3 is 13 residues. The germline CDR1 and CDR2 sequences are SGHRS and YFSETQ. Trimming removed 1 base at V and 5 bases at J, with 10 bases between. The CDR3 protein is CASSLRPRDEQYF. The DNA for the CDR3 is TGCGCCAGCAGCTTGAGACCAAGGGACGAGCAGTACTTC.

This chain uses TRBV19 with TRBJ2-7, with a possible D match to TRBD1 (6 bases). The germline gives CDR1 LNHDA, CDR2 SQIVND (reference sequence). This CDR3 comprises 14 residues. Trimming took 7 bases from V and 4 from J, leaving 17 bases between them. CDR3 region: CASKGHPDDYEQYF. CDR3 nucleotides: TGTGCCAGTAAGGGACATCCGGACGATTACGAGCAGTACTTC.

The genes are TRBV28 and TRBJ1-2; 10 bases align to TRBD1. J gave up 6 bases and V 5 bases, and 9 bases lay outside the gene matches. This CDR3 contains 15 residues. Germline V lookup: CDR1 MDHEN, CDR2 SYDVKM. CDR3 amino acids: CASSPPGQGWDGYTF. CDR3 DNA sequence: TGTGCCAGCAGTCCCCCGGGACAGGGGTGGGATGGCTACACCTTC.

This chain connects TRBV7-9 to TRBJ2-7; 7 bases line up with TRBD2. Per germline, CDR1 SEHNR and CDR2 FQNEAQ (reference sequence). V lost 4 bases, J lost 4 bases, and 1 base stayed unmatched. The CDR3 has 12 amino acids. CDR3: CASSWREYEQYF. The CDR3 nucleotides are TGTGCCAGCAGCTGGCGGGAGTACGAGCAGTACTTC. Filled out from reference TRBV7-9 and TRBJ2-7, the complete variable domain reads DTGVSQNPRHKITKRGQNVTFRCDPISEHNRLYWYRQTLGQGPEFLTYFQNEAQLEKSRLLSDRFSAERPKGSFSTLEIQRTEQGDSAMYLCASSWREYEQYFGPGTRLTVT.

Comments on this clone: At one end, the junction sequence differs from germline, possibly due to a read error. This rearrangement joins TRBV6-6 to TRBJ2-3; 9 bases line up with TRBD2. This CDR3 comprises 14 residues. The germline V gene has CDR1 MNHNY and CDR2 SVGAGI (reference sequence). CDR3 sequence: CASRPGTSRDTQYF. The CDR3, as DNA: TGTGCCAGCAGGCCCGGGACTAGCAGAGATACGCAGTATTTT.

This sequence joins TRBV5-1 and TRBJ2-1; tentative D call: TRBD2 (5 bases). Germline values: CDR1 SGHRS, CDR2 YFSETQ. V was cut by 2 bases and J by 11 bases, with 17 bases left in between. The length of the CDR3 is 14 residues. DNA for the CDR3: TGCGCCAGCAGCTTCCCCTCAACGGGGTCCAAGCAGTTCTTC. Translation gives CASSFPSTGSKQFF.

The rearrangement links TRBV5-4 to TRBJ2-2; tentative D call: TRBD2 (6 bases). In germline, CDR1 is SGHNT, CDR2 YYREEE (reference sequence). The CDR3 has 15 amino acids. Deletions cut 0 bases from V and 4 bases from J, with 10 bases between. DNA of the CDR3: TGTGCCAGCAGCTTGGAGGTAGCGGCCACCGGGGAGCTGTTTTTT. It specifies CASSLEVAATGELFF.

CDR3 residues: CASRGRLTEAFF. CDR3 DNA: TGTGCCAGCAGGGGAAGGTTGACTGAAGCTTTCTTT. The V call is TRBV28, the J call TRBJ1-1, with D uncertain. Germline V lookup: CDR1 MDHEN, CDR2 SYDVKM. This CDR3 is built from 12 residues. V gave up 6 bases and J gave up 5 bases, with 10 bases separating them.

This rearrangement joins TRBV27 to TRBJ2-3; the D call may be TRBD1 or TRBD2 (5 bases each). Germline CDR1 and CDR2: MNHEY and SMNVEV (reference sequence). The V gene lost 0 bases and the J gene lost 0 bases, with 10 bases spanning the gap. This CDR3 is built from 16 residues. CDR3 residues: CASSLSGTVSTDTQYF. The CDR3 coding sequence is TGTGCCAGCAGTTTATCGGGGACGGTCAGCACAGATACGCAGTATTTT.

The chain combines TRBV14 with TRBJ2-2; D ambiguous. V shed 5 bases and J shed 5 bases, with 9 bases lying between them. The CDR3 runs 13 residues. Germline V gene lookup returns CDR1 SGHDN and CDR2 FVKESK. The DNA for the CDR3 is TGTGCCAGCAGCTATGCAGAAACCGGGGAGCTGTTTTTT. Amino acids: CASSYAETGELFF.

This chain connects TRBV28 to TRBJ1-4; 9 bases are shared with TRBD1. Germline CDR1 MDHEN, CDR2 SYDVKM. The CDR3 has 14 residues. V lost 7 bases, J lost 4 bases, and 4 bases stayed unmatched. In DNA form, the CDR3 reads TGTGCCAGCACCACAGGGGGCATTAATGAAAAACTGTTTTTT. Translation: CASTTGGINEKLFF.

This chain connects TRBV28 to TRBJ2-7; D remains ambiguous. The V end lost 3 bases, the J end lost 9 bases, and 15 bases lay between the germline ends. Germline CDR1 is MDHEN and CDR2 is SYDVKM. There are 13 residues in the CDR3. CDR3 in DNA: TGTGCCAGCAGTTTCCCGCCTGAGGCGGCGCAGTACTTC. This sequence encodes CASSFPPEAAQYF.

This rearrangement joins TRBV19 to TRBJ1-5; 7 nucleotides align to TRBD1. There are 15 residues in the CDR3. Germline loops: CDR1 LNHDA, CDR2 SQIVND (reference sequence). V trimming: 7 bases; J trimming: 1 base; junction bases outside the gene matches: 7. CDR3 protein: CASTQRGQSNQPQHF. DNA of the CDR3: TGTGCCAGTACCCAGAGGGGACAGAGCAATCAGCCCCAGCATTTT.

The J gene is TRBJ1-6, the V gene TRBV27; D is uncertain. Germline V gene data show CDR1 as MNHEY and CDR2 as SMNVEV (reference sequence). The CDR3 consists of 17 residues. V lost 7 bases, J lost 5 bases, and 21 bases lay in between. CDR3 DNA sequence: TGTGCCAGCACCCCCCTTGGGTGGTTCCCCAATAATTCACCCCTCCACTTT. Translation gives CASTPLGWFPNNSPLHF.

This chain links TRBV28 with TRBJ2-1; tentative D call: TRBD2 (6 bases). Trimming removed 5 bases at V and 4 bases at J, with 24 bases between. The CDR3 extends over 18 amino acids. Germline CDR1 is MDHEN and CDR2 is SYDVKM. The CDR3 nucleotides are TGTGCCAGCAGTCTGCCTAGCGCCTACTTTCGACCTTACAATGAGCAGTTCTTC. This gives the protein CASSLPSAYFRPYNEQFF.

The genes are TRBV19 and TRBJ1-5, with D hard to call. Per the germline V gene, CDR1 is LNHDA and CDR2 is SQIVND (reference sequence). The CDR3 has 13 amino acids. V lost 3 bases, J lost 8 bases, and 11 bases lay in between. CDR3 coding DNA: TGTGCCAGTAGTATCGAGATATCGAAGCCCCAGCATTTT. It yields the protein CASSIEISKPQHF.

The chain uses TRBV2 and TRBJ1-4; D remains ambiguous. This CDR3 comprises 16 residues. The germline CDR1 and CDR2 sequences are SNHLY and FYNNEI. Trimming pared 6 bases from V and 5 bases from J, leaving 19 bases between. The CDR3 DNA is TGTGCCAGCAGCCCAAGATATTTCGTCCAGAATGAAAAACTGTTTTTT. Its protein is CASSPRYFVQNEKLFF.